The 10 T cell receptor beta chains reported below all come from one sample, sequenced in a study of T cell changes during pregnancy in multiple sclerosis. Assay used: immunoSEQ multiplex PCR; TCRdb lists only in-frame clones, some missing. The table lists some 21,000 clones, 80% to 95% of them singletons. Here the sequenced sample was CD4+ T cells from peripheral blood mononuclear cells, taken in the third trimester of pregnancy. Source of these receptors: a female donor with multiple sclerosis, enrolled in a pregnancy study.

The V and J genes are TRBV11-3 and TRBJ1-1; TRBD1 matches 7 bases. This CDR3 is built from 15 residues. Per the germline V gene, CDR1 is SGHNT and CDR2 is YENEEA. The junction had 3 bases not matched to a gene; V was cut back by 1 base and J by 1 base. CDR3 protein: CASSLGAGGNTEAFF. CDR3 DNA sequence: TGTGCCAGCAGCTTAGGGGCAGGGGGGAACACTGAAGCTTTCTTT. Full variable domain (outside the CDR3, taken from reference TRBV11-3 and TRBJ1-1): EAGVVQSPRYKIIEKKQPVAFWCNPISGHNTLYWYLQNLGQGPELLIRYENEEAVDDSQLPKDRFSAERLKGVDSTLKIQPAELGDSAVYLCASSLGAGGNTEAFFGQGTRLTVV.

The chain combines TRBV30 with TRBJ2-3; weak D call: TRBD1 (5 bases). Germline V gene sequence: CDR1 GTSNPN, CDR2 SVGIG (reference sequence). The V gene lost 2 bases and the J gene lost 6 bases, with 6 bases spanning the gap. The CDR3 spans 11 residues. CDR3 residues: CAWSYRDTQYF. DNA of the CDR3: TGTGCCTGGAGTTACAGGGATACGCAGTATTTT.

The CDR3 sequence: CASSPRGGAYGYTF. The CDR3 DNA follows: TGTGCCAGCAGCCCCCGGGGGGGCGCCTATGGCTACACCTTC. The rearrangement joins TRBV9 to TRBJ1-2, with D possibly being TRBD1 (6 bases). With 4 bases removed from V and 4 bases from J, the gap between germline ends came to 14 bases. The CDR3 loop spans 14 amino acids. Per the germline V gene, CDR1 is SGDLS and CDR2 is YYNGEE.

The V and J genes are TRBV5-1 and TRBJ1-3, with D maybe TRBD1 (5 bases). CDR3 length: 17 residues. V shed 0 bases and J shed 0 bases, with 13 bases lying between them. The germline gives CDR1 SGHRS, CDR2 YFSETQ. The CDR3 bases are TGCGCCAGCAGCTTGGGAGCCGTGGGGCCCTCTGGAAACACCATATATTTT. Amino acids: CASSLGAVGPSGNTIYF.

The CDR3 reads CSVDPAVRGLGYTF. The CDR3 DNA is TGCAGCGTTGATCCCGCGGTCAGGGGGCTTGGCTACACCTTC. This chain connects TRBV29-1 to TRBJ1-2; TRBD1 matches 8 bases. Germline V gives CDR1 SQVTM, CDR2 ANQGSEA. There are 14 residues in the CDR3. V dropped 3 bases and J dropped 7; count of bases not matched to a gene: 10.

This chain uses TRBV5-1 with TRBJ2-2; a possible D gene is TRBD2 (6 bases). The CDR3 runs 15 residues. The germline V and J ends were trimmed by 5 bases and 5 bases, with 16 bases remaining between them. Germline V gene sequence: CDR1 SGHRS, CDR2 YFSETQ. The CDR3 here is CASSYDLGGTGELFF. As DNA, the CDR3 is TGCGCCAGCAGTTATGACCTGGGGGGTACCGGGGAGCTGTTTTTT.

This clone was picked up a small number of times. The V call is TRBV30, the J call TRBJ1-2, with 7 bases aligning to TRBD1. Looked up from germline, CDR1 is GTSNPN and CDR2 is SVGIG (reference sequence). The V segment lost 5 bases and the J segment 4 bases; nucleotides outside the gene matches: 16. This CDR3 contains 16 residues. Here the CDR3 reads CAWLGTALIDSYGYTF. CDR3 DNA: TGTGCCTGGTTAGGGACAGCCCTTATCGACTCCTATGGCTACACCTTC.

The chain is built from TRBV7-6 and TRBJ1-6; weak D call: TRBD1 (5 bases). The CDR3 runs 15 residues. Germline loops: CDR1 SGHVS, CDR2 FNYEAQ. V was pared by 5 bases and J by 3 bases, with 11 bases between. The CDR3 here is CASSLAGGYNSPLHF. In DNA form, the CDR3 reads TGTGCCAGCAGCCTCGCCGGGGGCTATAATTCACCCCTCCACTTT.

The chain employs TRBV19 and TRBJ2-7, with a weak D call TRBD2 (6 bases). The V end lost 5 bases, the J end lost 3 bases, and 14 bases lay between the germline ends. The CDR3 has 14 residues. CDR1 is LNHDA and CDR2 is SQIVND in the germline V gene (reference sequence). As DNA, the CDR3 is TGTGCCAGTAGTCCAGCCCCAGCGGGCTACGAGCAGTACTTC. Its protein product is CASSPAPAGYEQYF.

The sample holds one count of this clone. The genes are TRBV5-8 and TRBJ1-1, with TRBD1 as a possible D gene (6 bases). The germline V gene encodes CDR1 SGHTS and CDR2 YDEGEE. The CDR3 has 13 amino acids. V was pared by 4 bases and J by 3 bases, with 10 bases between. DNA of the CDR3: TGTGCCAGCAGCCCGGACAGCTACACTGAAGCTTTCTTT. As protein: CASSPDSYTEAFF.